This record looks at one T cell receptor (beta chain) sequence and its context. Its antigen is currently unknown. PCR involved 60 Vbeta and 13 Jbeta primers. Libraries were prepared by immunoSEQ multiplex PCR; TCRdb keeps only in-frame clonotypes and omits some of them. The sample lists 240,000 or so clones, around 81% occurring once. The V and J ends lost 1 base and 4 bases, in that order; junction bases with no gene match: 5. This CDR3 spans 15 amino acids. Germline V lookup: CDR1 SGHDN, CDR2 FVKESK. This record belongs to a study of cytomegalovirus exposure and HLA in healthy donors. Study background: Earlier findings included more than 95 million unique TCR beta sequences obtained from 180 million or so T cells.

Whole-study findings and limits: Later work found most CMV-associated TCR beta chains apparently HLA-restricted. A few V segments could not be told apart, such as TRBV6-2 and TRBV6-3, and were left out.

This TCR came from a woman between 55 and 75 years old in good health and CMV-seropositive. Sequenced material: PBMCs. The chain recombines TRBV14 with TRBJ2-3; TRBD2 agrees at 7 bases. CDR3 bases: TGTGCCAGCAGCCAAGGGACTAGTTTTTCAGATACGCAGTATTTT. Its protein product is CASSQGTSFSDTQYF.